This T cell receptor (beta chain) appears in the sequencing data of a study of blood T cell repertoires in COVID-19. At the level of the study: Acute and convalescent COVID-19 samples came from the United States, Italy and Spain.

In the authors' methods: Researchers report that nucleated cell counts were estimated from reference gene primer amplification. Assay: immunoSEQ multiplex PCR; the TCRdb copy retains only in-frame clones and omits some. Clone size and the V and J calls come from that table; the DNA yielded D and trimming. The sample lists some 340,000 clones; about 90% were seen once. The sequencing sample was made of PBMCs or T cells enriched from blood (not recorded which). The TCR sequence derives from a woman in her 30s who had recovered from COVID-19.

The CDR3 sequence: CASSPGQPATNEKLFF. The CDR3 DNA reads TGTGCCAGCTCACCTGGACAGCCAGCAACTAATGAAAAACTGTTTTTT. The V gene is TRBV18, the J gene TRBJ1-4; D is possibly TRBD1 (6 bases). V shed 3 bases and J shed 0 bases, with 11 bases lying between them. Germline-derived CDR1 and CDR2 are KGHSH and LQKENI. The CDR3 sequence is 16 residues long.